Listed below are T cell receptor beta chains from one sample, sequenced in a study of blood T cell repertoires in COVID-19. TCRdb's table, derived via immunoSEQ multiplex PCR, lists solely in-frame clones and lacks some. The sample carries about 120,000 clones, 65% to 90% recorded once. Source material: peripheral blood. These receptors were taken from a man older than 75 with active or convalescent COVID-19. The CDR3 runs from the conserved cysteine through the conserved F or W. The order of the fields is J gene, V gene, clone size, D gene, CDR3 length, CDR3 DNA, CDR3 protein. The D gene is left open where the match is weak. The size of a clone is reported for some rows only, either as once, few or many, or as a class for expanded clones.

TRBJ1-2,TRBV28,NA,TRBD1,18,TGTGCCAGCAGTTTCCCCAGGGGGCGCGGCAGAATTAACTATGGCTACACCTTC,CASSFPRGRGRINYGYTF
TRBJ1-1,TRBV7-3,few,NA,14,TGTGCCAGCAGCTTAACGTCCCAGAACACTGAAGCTTTCTTT,CASSLTSQNTEAFF
TRBJ1-5,TRBV6-6,NA,TRBD1,13,TGTGCCAGCAGTCCGACAGGGAATCAGCCCCAGCATTTT,CASSPTGNQPQHF
TRBJ2-6,TRBV9,NA,TRBD2,18,TGTGCCAGCAGCGGCCGGACTAGCGGGAGACCTGGGGCCAACGTCCTGACTTTC,CASSGRTSGRPGANVLTF
TRBJ2-1,TRBV6-5,NA,TRBD2,15,TGTGCCAGCAGTTACTCTGGCGGGAGGGCCGTTGAGCAGTTCTTC,CASSYSGGRAVEQFF
TRBJ1-1,TRBV29-1,NA,NA,16,TGCAGCGTTGAAGATAGTAACAGGGCTGCGAACACTGAAGCTTTCTTT,CSVEDSNRAANTEAFF
TRBJ2-3,TRBV7-3,NA,TRBD2,15,TGTGCCAGCAGCTTAAGCTGGGGGGGGACAGATACGCAGTATTTT,CASSLSWGGTDTQYF
TRBJ2-1,TRBV5-5,NA,TRBD2,16,TGTGCCAGCAGCTTGGCCGGGACTAGCTCCTACAATGAGCAGTTCTTC,CASSLAGTSSYNEQFF
TRBJ2-3,TRBV5-4,NA,TRBD2,15,TGTGCCAGCAGCCCCGGGGGGAGGGACACAGATACGCAGTATTTT,CASSPGGRDTDTQYF
TRBJ1-2,TRBV10-3,NA,TRBD1,17,TGTGCCATCAGTGCCGCCCGGACAGGGAAGTATAACTATGGCTACACCTTC,CAISAARTGKYNYGYTF
TRBJ1-5,TRBV30,NA,NA,14,TGTGCCTGGACAACCTTCGGCGGTTTGGGGCCCCAGCATTTT,CAWTTFGGLGPQHF
TRBJ2-2,TRBV18,once,NA,14,TGTGCCAGCTCACCTAGACGGGGCACCGGGGAGCTGTTTTTT,CASSPRRGTGELFF
TRBJ2-7,TRBV2,NA,NA,13,TGTGCCAGCAACCCGTGGGGGGGCAACGAGCAGTACTTC,CASNPWGGNEQYF
TRBJ1-6,TRBV5-1,NA,TRBD1,18,TGCGCCAGCAGCCAGATACCTCGGACAGGGACAGATAATTCACCCCTCCACTTT,CASSQIPRTGTDNSPLHF
TRBJ2-7,TRBV19,NA,NA,14,TGTGCCAGTTCAGACAGATCCGGTTTCAACGAGCAGTACTTC,CASSDRSGFNEQYF
TRBJ1-1,TRBV29-1,NA,NA,13,TGCAGCACCGGGAGGGGTTTGAACACTGAAGCTTTCTTT,CSTGRGLNTEAFF
TRBJ2-2,TRBV29-1,NA,NA,14,TGCAGCGTTGGGGCCAGGACGAACACCGGGGAGCTGTTTTTT,CSVGARTNTGELFF
TRBJ2-1,TRBV11-3,NA,NA,15,TGTGCCAGCAGCCAGGCGGCGGGCTCCTACAATGAGCAGTTCTTC,CASSQAAGSYNEQFF
TRBJ2-1,TRBV5-4,NA,TRBD2,17,TGTGCCAGCAGCTCTGGACTAGCGGGGGGCCCGAACAATGAGCAGTTCTTC,CASSSGLAGGPNNEQFF
TRBJ1-1,TRBV29-1,few,TRBD1,12,TGCAGCGTCAGACAGGGACCCACTGAAGCTTTCTTT,CSVRQGPTEAFF
TRBJ2-3,TRBV9,NA,TRBD2,16,TGTGCCAGCAGCGTAGTGGCGGGAGGGCCAACCGATACGCAGTATTTT,CASSVVAGGPTDTQYF
TRBJ1-6,TRBV4-1,few,NA,14,TGCGCCAGCAGCCGCGGGCCAGGGGCCTCACCCCTCCACTTT,CASSRGPGASPLHF
TRBJ1-5,TRBV28,NA,NA,14,TGTGCCAGCAGGGCCAAAACACATGATCAGCCCCAGCATTTT,CASRAKTHDQPQHF
TRBJ1-1,TRBV19,few,NA,14,TGTGCCAGTAGTATAGTTGAGGGTAGCACTGAAGCTTTCTTT,CASSIVEGSTEAFF
TRBJ2-2,TRBV24-1,NA,TRBD2,17,TGTGCCACCAGTGATTTTAGGACTAGCGGTGACACCGGGGAGCTGTTTTTT,CATSDFRTSGDTGELFF
TRBJ1-3,TRBV24-1,NA,NA,14,TGTGCCACCAGTGATACGAGCTCTGGAAACACCATATATTTT,CATSDTSSGNTIYF
TRBJ1-2,TRBV5-6,NA,NA,14,TGTGCCAGCAGTCCCGCGCGACAGATCTATGGCTACACCTTC,CASSPARQIYGYTF
TRBJ1-1,TRBV5-5,NA,NA,14,TGTGCCAGCAGCTTGGGGGGCAGAAACACTGAAGCTTTCTTT,CASSLGGRNTEAFF
TRBJ2-7,TRBV6-5,NA,NA,12,TGTGCCAGCACCTCAGGTTCGCCCGCTGAGTACTTC,CASTSGSPAEYF
TRBJ1-2,TRBV5-1,NA,TRBD1,15,TGCGCCAGCACCCCCGACAGGGCCCCCCTGGATGGCTACACCTTC,CASTPDRAPLDGYTF
TRBJ1-2,TRBV7-2,NA,NA,13,TGTGCCAGCAGTCCCGACAGGAACTATGGCTACACCTTC,CASSPDRNYGYTF
TRBJ1-1,TRBV13,NA,NA,17,TGTGCCAGCAGCTTAGAAGGACACAGTGGTATGAACACTGAAGCTTTCTTT,CASSLEGHSGMNTEAFF
TRBJ2-5,TRBV29-1,NA,NA,13,TGCAGCGGGACGCAGAGGGTGGGGGAGACCCAGTACTTC,CSGTQRVGETQYF
TRBJ2-7,TRBV28,NA,NA,14,TGTGCCAGCAGCCCCCCCAGAGGGTGGAACGAGCAGTACTTC,CASSPPRGWNEQYF
TRBJ1-4,TRBV5-4,NA,NA,13,TGTGCCAGCAGCTTGAGAGGTCCTGAAAAACTGTTTTTT,CASSLRGPEKLFF
TRBJ1-4,TRBV7-8,NA,TRBD1,20,TGTGCCAGCAGCTTAGCCCGGGACAGGGGGTATCATTCAACTAATGAAAAACTGTTTTTT,CASSLARDRGYHSTNEKLFF
TRBJ2-3,TRBV30,NA,NA,16,TGTGCCTGGAGTGTAGGGACAATGATTAGCACAGATACGCAGTATTTT,CAWSVGTMISTDTQYF
TRBJ2-2,TRBV19,NA,TRBD2,15,TGTGCCAGTAAACCCGGGACTAGGGTCACCGGGGAGCTGTTTTTT,CASKPGTRVTGELFF
TRBJ2-7,TRBV27,NA,NA,11,TGTGCCAGCAGTTCGTCCTACGAGCAGTACTTC,CASSSSYEQYF
TRBJ2-1,TRBV18,few,NA,18,TGTGCCAGCTCACCACGAAGAGCGGAGGGGACGGCCTACAATGAGCAGTTCTTC,CASSPRRAEGTAYNEQFF
TRBJ2-7,TRBV7-6,NA,TRBD2,17,TGTGCCAGCAGCTCCCTCGGACTAGCGGGGGGGCTATACGAGCAGTACTTC,CASSSLGLAGGLYEQYF
TRBJ1-1,TRBV21-1,few,NA,14,TGTGCCAGCAGCAAAGCGGAAGAGGGCACTGAAGCTTTCTTT,CASSKAEEGTEAFF
TRBJ1-5,TRBV6-5,NA,TRBD1,15,TGTGCCAGCAGTCCGGGGACAGGGTATAATCAGCCCCAGCATTTT,CASSPGTGYNQPQHF
TRBJ1-6,TRBV7-9,NA,NA,11,TGTGCCAGCAGCTTAGTGGGCCCCCTCCACTTT,CASSLVGPLHF
TRBJ2-7,TRBV6-5,once,NA,11,TGTGCCAGCAGCCAGACCTACGAGCAGTACTTC,CASSQTYEQYF